This T cell receptor beta chain was sequenced for a study of T cell responses to AZD1222 COVID-19 vaccine. The V end was cut by 7 bases, the J end by 8 bases, with 12 bases between. The CDR3 is 12 residues long. The germline gives CDR1 MNHGY, CDR2 SVAAGI. Data came from immunoSEQ multiplex PCR; TCRdb stores just in-frame clones and leaves some out. The data hold 110,000 to 150,000 clones, with almost 90% observed a single time. The material was peripheral blood, obtained on day 0 of AZD1222 vaccination. This chain links TRBV6-9 with TRBJ2-1, with a weak D call TRBD1 (5 bases). This sequence was found in an adult in good health. This chain's CDR3 is CASIMTVDEQFF. For the CDR3, the DNA is TGTGCCAGCATTATGACAGTTGATGAGCAGTTCTTC.